This T cell receptor (beta chain) was profiled in a study of blood T cell repertoires in COVID-19. Turning to the study itself: The United States, Italy and Spain supplied acute and convalescent COVID-19 samples.

Authors' analysis steps: The authors estimated nucleated cell counts from reference gene primer amplification. Some clones are missing from TCRdb's copy, which holds only in-frame ones; the method was immunoSEQ multiplex PCR. V and J calls and clone size are as listed in that table; D and trimming were resolved from the DNA. The sample shows roughly 250,000 clones, 80% to 90% of them seen only once. The CDR3 runs 14 residues. With V trimmed by 3 bases and J by 8 bases, 8 bases remained unmatched. Germline loops: CDR1 SGDLS, CDR2 YYNGEE. The sequenced material came from peripheral blood. The J gene is TRBJ2-1, the V gene TRBV9, with 7 bases lining up with TRBD2. This clonotype was sampled from an older woman with acute or convalescent COVID-19. CDR3 region: CASSASGGRDEQFF. As DNA, the CDR3 is TGTGCCAGCAGCGCCTCGGGGGGAAGGGATGAGCAGTTCTTC.